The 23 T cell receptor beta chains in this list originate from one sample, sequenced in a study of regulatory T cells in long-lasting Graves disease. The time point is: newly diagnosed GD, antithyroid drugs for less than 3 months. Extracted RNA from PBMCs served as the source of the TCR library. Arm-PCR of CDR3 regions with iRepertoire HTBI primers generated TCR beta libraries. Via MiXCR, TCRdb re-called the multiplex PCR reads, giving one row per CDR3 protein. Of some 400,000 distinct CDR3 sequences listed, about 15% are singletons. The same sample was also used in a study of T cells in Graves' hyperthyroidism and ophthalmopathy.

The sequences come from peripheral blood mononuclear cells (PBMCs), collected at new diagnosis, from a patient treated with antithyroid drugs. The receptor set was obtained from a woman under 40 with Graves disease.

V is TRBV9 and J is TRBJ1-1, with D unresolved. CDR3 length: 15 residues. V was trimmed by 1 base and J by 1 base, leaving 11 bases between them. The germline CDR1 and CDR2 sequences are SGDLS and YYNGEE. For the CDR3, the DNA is TGTGCCAGCAGCGTAAGTGGCTTAGGGAACACTGAAGCTTTCTTT. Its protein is CASSVSGLGNTEAFF. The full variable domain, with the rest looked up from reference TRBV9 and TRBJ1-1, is DSGVTQTPKHLITATGQRVTLRCSPRSGDLSVYWYQQSLDQGLQFLIQYYNGEERAKGNILERFSAQQFPDLHSELNLSSLELGDSALYFCASSVSGLGNTEAFFGQGTRLTVV.

DNA for the CDR3: TGTGCCAGCAGCTTATTAAGACTAGCGGAAGTGGATACGCAGTATTTT. Its translation is CASSLLRLAEVDTQYF. The J gene is TRBJ2-3, the V gene TRBV7-9, with 9 positions matching TRBD2. CDR3 length: 16 residues. Losses at the gene ends were 2 bases for V and 6 bases for J; bases not matched to a gene: 9. Germline V gene data show CDR1 as SEHNR and CDR2 as FQNEAQ (reference sequence). Full variable domain (missing parts from reference TRBV7-9 and TRBJ2-3): DTGVSQNPRHKITKRGQNVTFRCDPISEHNRLYWYRQTLGQGPEFLTYFQNEAQLEKSRLLSDRFSAERPKGSFSTLEIQRTEQGDSAMYLCASSLLRLAEVDTQYFGPGTRLTVL.

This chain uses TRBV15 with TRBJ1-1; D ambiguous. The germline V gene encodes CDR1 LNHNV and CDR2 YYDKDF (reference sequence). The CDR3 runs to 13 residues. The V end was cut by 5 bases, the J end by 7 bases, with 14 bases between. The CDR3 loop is CATSARAVDEAFF. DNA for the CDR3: TGTGCCACCAGCGCTCGGGCGGTGGATGAAGCTTTCTTT.

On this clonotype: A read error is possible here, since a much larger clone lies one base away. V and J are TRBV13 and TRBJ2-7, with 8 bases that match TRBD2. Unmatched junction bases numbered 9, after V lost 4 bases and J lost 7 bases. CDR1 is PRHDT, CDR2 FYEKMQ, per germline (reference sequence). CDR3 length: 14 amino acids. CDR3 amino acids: CASSSREAGDEQYF. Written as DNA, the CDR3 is TGTGCCAGCAGCTCGCGGGAGGCGGGTGATGAGCAGTACTTC.

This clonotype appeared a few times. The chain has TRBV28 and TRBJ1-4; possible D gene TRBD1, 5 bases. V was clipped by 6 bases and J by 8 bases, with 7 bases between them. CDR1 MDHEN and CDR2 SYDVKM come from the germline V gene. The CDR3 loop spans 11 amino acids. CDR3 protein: CASRGPEKLFF. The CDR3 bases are TGTGCCAGCAGGGGGCCCGAAAAACTGTTTTTT.

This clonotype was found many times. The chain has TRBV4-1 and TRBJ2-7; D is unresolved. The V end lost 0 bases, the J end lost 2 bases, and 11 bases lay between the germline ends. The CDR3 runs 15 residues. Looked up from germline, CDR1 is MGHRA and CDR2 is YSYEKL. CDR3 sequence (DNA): TGCGCCAGCAGCCAAGATTCGGACGGAGCCTACGAGCAGTACTTC. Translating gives CASSQDSDGAYEQYF.

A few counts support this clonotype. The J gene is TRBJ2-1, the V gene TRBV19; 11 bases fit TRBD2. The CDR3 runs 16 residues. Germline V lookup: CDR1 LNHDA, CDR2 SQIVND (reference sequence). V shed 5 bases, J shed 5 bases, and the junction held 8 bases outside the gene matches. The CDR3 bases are TGTGCCAGTAGTTCAGGGACTAGCGGACAAAACAATGAGCAGTTCTTC. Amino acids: CASSSGTSGQNNEQFF.

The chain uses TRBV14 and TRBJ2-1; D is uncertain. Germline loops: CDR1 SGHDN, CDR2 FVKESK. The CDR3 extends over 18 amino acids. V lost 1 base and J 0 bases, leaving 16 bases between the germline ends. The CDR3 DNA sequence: TGTGCCAGCAGCCAAGTTTGGGTAGGCGGTAGCTCCTACAATGAGCAGTTCTTC. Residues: CASSQVWVGGSSYNEQFF.

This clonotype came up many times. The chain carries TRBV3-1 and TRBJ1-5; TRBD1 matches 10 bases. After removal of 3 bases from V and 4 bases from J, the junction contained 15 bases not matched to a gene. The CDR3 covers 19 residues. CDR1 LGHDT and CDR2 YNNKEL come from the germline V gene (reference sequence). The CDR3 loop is CASSQDHPFDRGLNQPQHF. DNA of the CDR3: TGTGCCAGCAGCCAGGATCACCCCTTCGACAGGGGGCTGAATCAGCCCCAGCATTTT.

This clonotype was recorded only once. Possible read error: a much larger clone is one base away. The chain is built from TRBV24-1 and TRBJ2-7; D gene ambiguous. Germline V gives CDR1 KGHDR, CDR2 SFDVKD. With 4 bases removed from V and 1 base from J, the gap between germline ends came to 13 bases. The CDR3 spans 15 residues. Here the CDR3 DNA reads TGTGCCACCAGTGACTCGACCAGATCATCCTACGAGCAGTACTTC. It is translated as CATSDSTRSSYEQYF.

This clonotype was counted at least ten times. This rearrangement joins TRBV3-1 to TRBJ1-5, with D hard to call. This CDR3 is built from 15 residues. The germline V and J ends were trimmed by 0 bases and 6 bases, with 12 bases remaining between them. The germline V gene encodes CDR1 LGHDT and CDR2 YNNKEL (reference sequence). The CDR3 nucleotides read TGTGCCAGCAGCCAAGATACGGTACCTTCTCAGCCCCAGCATTTT. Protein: CASSQDTVPSQPQHF. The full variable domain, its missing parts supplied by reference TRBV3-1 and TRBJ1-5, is DTAVSQTPKYLVTQMGNDKSIKCEQNLGHDTMYWYKQDSKKFLKIMFSYNNKELIINETVPNRFSPKSPDKAHLNLHINSLELGDSAVYFCASSQDTVPSQPQHFGDGTRLSIL.

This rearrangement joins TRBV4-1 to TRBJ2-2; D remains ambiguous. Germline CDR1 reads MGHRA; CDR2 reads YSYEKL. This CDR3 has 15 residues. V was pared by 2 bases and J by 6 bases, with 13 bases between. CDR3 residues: CASSQRSSRAGELFF. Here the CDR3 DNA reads TGCGCCAGCAGCCAAAGGTCCTCTAGAGCCGGGGAGCTGTTTTTT.

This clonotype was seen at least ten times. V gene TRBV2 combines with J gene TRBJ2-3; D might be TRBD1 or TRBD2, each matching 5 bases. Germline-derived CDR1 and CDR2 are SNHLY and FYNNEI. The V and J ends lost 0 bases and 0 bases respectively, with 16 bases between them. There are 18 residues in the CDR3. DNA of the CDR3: TGTGCCAGCAGTGAAGCAGTTCCCGGGACGGCAAGCACAGATACGCAGTATTTT. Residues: CASSEAVPGTASTDTQYF.

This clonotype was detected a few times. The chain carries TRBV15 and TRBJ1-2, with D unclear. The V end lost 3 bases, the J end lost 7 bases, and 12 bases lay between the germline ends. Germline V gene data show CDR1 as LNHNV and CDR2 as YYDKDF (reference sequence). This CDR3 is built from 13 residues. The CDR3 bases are TGTGCCACCAGCAGTGGTACAATTCGTGGCTACACCTTC. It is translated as CATSSGTIRGYTF.

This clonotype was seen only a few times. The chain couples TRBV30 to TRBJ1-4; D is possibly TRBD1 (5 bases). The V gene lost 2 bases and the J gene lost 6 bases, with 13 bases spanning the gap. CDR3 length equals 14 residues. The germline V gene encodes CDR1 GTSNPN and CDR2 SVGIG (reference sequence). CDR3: CAWSHGTGYEKLFF. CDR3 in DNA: TGTGCCTGGAGTCACGGGACTGGATATGAAAAACTGTTTTTT.

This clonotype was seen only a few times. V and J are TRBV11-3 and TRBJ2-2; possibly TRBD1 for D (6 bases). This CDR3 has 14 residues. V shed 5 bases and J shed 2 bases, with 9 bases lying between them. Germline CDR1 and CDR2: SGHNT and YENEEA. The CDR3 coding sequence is TGTGCCAGCAGCCCAGGGGACAACACCGGGGAGCTGTTTTTT. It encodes CASSPGDNTGELFF.

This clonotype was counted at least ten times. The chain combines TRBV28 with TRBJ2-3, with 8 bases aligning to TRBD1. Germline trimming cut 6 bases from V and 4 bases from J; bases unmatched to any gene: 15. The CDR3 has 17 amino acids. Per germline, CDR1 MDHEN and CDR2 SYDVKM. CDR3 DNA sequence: TGTGCCAGCAGCCCCGGGGGCAGGGGGCATCTAGCAGATACGCAGTATTTT. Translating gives CASSPGGRGHLADTQYF.

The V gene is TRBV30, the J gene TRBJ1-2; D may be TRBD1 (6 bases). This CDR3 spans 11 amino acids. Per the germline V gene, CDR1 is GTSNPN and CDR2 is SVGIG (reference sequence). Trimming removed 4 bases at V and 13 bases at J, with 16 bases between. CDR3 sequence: CAWKGGMACTF. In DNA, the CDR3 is TGTGCCTGGAAGGGGGGCATGGCTTGCACCTTC. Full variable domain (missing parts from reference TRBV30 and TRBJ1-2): SQTIHQWPATLVQPVGSPLSLECTVEGTSNPNLYWYRQAAGRGLQLLFYSVGIGQISSEVPQNLSASRPQDRQFILSSKKLLLSDSGFYLCAWKGGMACTFGSGTRLTVV.

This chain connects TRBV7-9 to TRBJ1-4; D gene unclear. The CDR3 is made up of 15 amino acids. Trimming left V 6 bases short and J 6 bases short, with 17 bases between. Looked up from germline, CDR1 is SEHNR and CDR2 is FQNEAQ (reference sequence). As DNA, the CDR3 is TGTGCCAGCAGGGATCGGGCCCGGACGTATGAAAAACTGTTTTTT. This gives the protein CASRDRARTYEKLFF.

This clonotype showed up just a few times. As DNA, the CDR3 is TGCGCCAGCAGCGATACACTACCCCTAGATGAGCAGTTCTTC. Protein sequence: CASSDTLPLDEQFF. V gene TRBV5-1 combines with J gene TRBJ2-1; D is undetermined. CDR3 size: 14 residues. Germline CDR1 and CDR2: SGHRS and YFSETQ. The V end was cut by 4 bases, the J end by 8 bases, with 16 bases between.

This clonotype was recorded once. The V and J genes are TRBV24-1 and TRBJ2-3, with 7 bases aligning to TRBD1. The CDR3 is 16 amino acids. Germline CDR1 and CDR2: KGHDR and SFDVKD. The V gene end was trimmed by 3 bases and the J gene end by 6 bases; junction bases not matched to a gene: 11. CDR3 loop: CATSDRDSGGVDTQYF. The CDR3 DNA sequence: TGTGCCACCAGTGATCGGGACAGTGGCGGCGTGGATACGCAGTATTTT.

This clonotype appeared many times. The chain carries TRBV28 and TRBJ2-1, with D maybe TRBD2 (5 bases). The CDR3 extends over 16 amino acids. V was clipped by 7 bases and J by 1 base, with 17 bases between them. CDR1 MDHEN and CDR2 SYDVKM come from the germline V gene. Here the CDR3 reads CASITGWTGSYNEQFF. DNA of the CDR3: TGTGCCAGCATTACCGGATGGACGGGATCCTACAATGAGCAGTTCTTC.

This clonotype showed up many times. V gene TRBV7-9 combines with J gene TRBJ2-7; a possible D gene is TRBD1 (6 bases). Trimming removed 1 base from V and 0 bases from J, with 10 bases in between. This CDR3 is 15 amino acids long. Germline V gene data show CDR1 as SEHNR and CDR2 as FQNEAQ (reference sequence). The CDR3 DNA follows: TGTGCCAGCAGCTTAGTCTCAGGGGCCTCCTACGAGCAGTACTTC. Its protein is CASSLVSGASYEQYF.